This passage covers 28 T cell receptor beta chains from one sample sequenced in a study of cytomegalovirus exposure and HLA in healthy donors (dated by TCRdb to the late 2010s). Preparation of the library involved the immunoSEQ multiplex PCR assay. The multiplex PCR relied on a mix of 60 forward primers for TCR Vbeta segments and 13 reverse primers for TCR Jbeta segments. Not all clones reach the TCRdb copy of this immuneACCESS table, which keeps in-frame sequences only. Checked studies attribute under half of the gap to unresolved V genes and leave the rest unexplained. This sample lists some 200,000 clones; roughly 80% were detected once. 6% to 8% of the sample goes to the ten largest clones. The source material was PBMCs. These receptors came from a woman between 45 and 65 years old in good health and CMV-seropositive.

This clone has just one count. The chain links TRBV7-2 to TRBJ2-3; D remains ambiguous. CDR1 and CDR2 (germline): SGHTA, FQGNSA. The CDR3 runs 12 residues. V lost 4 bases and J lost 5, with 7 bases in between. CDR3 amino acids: CASSSEVDTQYF. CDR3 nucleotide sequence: TGTGCCAGCAGCTCCGAGGTAGATACGCAGTATTTT.

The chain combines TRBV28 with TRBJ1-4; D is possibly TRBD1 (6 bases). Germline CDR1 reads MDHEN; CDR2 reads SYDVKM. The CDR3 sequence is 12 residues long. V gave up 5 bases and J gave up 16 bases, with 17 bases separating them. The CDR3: CASSLTQGVSFF. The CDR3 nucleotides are TGTGCCAGCAGTCTAACACAGGGTGTATCGTTTTTT.

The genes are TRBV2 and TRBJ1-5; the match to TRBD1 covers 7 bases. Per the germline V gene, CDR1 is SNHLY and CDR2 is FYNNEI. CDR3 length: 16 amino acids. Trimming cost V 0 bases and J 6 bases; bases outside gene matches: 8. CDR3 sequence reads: CASSEAQGGAGQPQHF. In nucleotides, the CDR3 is TGTGCCAGCAGTGAAGCCCAAGGGGGCGCGGGTCAGCCCCAGCATTTT.

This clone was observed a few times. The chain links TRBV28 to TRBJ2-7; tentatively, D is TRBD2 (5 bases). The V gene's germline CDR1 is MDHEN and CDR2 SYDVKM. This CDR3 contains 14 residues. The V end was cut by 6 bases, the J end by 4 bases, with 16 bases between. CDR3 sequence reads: CASSPHSGSYEQYF. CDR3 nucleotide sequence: TGTGCCAGCAGCCCCCATTCGGGGTCTTACGAGCAGTACTTC. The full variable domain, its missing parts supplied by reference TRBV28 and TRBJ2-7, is DVKVTQSSRYLVKRTGEKVFLECVQDMDHENMFWYRQDPGLGLRLIYFSYDVKMKEKGDIPEGYSVSREKKERFSLILESASTNQTSMYLCASSPHSGSYEQYFGPGTRLTVT.

This CDR3 reads CASSQQGVRTDTQYF. In DNA, the CDR3 is TGTGCCAGCAGCCAACAGGGGGTTCGGACAGATACGCAGTATTTT. The chain joins TRBV7-9 to TRBJ2-3, with 8 bases aligning to TRBD1. The ends lost 5 bases at V and 3 bases at J; junction bases unmatched: 7. In germline, CDR1 is SEHNR, CDR2 FQNEAQ (reference sequence). This CDR3 is built from 15 residues. Supplemented by reference TRBV7-9 and TRBJ2-3, the full variable domain reads DTGVSQNPRHKITKRGQNVTFRCDPISEHNRLYWYRQTLGQGPEFLTYFQNEAQLEKSRLLSDRFSAERPKGSFSTLEIQRTEQGDSAMYLCASSQQGVRTDTQYFGPGTRLTVL.

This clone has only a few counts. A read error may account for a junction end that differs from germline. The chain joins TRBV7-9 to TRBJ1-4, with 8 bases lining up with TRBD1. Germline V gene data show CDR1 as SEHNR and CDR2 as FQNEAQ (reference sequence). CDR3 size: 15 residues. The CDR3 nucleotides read TGTTCCAGCAGCTTGACAGGGGCTAGTAATGAAAAACTGTTTTTT. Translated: CSSSLTGASNEKLFF. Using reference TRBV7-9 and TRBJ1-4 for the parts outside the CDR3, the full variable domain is DTGVSQNPRHKITKRGQNVTFRCDPISEHNRLYWYRQTLGQGPEFLTYFQNEAQLEKSRLLSDRFSAERPKGSFSTLEIQRTEQGDSAMYLCSSSLTGASNEKLFFGSGTQLSVL.

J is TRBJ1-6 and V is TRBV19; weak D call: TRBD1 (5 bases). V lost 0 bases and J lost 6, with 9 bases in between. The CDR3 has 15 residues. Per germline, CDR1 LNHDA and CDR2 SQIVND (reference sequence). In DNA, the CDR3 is TGTGCCAGTAGTATAGAGCGACAGTTTAATTCACCCCTCCACTTT. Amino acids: CASSIERQFNSPLHF.

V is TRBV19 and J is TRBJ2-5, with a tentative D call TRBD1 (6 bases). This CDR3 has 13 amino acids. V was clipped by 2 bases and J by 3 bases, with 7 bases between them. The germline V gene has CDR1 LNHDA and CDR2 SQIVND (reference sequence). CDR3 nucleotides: TGTGCCAGTAGTATACAGGGGAAAGAGACCCAGTACTTC. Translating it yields CASSIQGKETQYF.

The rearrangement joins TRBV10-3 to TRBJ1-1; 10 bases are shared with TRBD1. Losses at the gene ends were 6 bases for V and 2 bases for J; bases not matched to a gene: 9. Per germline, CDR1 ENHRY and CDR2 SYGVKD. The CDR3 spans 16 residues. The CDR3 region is CAISLRGTGVNTEAFF. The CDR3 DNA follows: TGTGCCATCAGCCTCCGAGGGACAGGGGTAAACACTGAAGCTTTCTTT.

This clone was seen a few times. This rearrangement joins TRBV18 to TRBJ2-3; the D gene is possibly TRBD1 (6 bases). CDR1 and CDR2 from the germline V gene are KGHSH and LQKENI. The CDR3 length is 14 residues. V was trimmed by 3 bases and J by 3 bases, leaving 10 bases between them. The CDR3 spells CASSPSGQTDTQYF. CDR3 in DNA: TGTGCCAGCTCACCCTCCGGACAGACAGATACGCAGTATTTT. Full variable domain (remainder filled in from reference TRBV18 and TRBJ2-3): NAGVMQNPRHLVRRRGQEARLRCSPMKGHSHVYWYRQLPEEGLKFMVYLQKENIIDESGMPKERFSAEFPKEGPSILRIQQVVRGDSAAYFCASSPSGQTDTQYFGPGTRLTVL.

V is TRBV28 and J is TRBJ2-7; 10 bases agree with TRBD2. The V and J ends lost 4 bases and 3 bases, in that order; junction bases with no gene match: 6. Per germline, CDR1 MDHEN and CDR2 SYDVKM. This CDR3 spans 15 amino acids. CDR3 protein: CASSSIAGGFYEQYF. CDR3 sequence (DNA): TGTGCCAGCAGTTCTATAGCGGGGGGTTTCTACGAGCAGTACTTC.

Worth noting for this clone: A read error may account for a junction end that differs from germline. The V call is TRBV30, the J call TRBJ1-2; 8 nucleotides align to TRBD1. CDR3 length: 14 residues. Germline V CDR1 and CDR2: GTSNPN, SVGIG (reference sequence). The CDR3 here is CAWGVSRTGNGYTF. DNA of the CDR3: TGTGCCTGGGGTGTTTCCAGGACAGGGAATGGCTACACCTTC. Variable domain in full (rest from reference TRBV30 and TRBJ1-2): SQTIHQWPATLVQPVGSPLSLECTVEGTSNPNLYWYRQAAGRGLQLLFYSVGIGQISSEVPQNLSASRPQDRQFILSSKKLLLSDSGFYLCAWGVSRTGNGYTFGSGTRLTVV.

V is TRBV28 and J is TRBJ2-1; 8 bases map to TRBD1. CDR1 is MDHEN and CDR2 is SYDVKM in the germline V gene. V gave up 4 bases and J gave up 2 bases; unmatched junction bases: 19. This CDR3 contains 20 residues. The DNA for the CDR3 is TGTGCCAGCAGTTCCTTTTCCGACAGGGGCGCCGCCTGGGCCTACAATGAGCAGTTCTTC. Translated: CASSSFSDRGAAWAYNEQFF.

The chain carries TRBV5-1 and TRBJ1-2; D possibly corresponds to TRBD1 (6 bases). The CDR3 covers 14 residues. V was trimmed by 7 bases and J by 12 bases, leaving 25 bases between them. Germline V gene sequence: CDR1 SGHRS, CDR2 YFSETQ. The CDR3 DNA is TGCGCCAGCCGATCCTCGACAGGCTATTTGAAGCACACCTTC. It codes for CASRSSTGYLKHTF.

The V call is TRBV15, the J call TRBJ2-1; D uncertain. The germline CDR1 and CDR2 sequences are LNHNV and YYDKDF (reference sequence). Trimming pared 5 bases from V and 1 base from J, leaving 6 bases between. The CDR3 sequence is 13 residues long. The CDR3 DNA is TGTGCCACCAGCCCGTATTCCTACAATGAGCAGTTCTTC. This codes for CATSPYSYNEQFF. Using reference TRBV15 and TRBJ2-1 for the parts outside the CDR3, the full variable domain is DAMVIQNPRYQVTQFGKPVTLSCSQTLNHNVMYWYQQKSSQAPKLLFHYYDKDFNNEADTPDNFQSRRPNTSFCFLDIRSPGLGDTAMYLCATSPYSYNEQFFGPGTRLTVL.

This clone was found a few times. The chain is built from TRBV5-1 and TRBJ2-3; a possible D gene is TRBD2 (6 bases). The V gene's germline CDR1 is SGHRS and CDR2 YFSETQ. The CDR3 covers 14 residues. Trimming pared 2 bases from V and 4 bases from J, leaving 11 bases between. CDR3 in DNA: TGCGCCAGCAGCTTCGGGAGCGGTCCAGATACGCAGTATTTT. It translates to CASSFGSGPDTQYF.

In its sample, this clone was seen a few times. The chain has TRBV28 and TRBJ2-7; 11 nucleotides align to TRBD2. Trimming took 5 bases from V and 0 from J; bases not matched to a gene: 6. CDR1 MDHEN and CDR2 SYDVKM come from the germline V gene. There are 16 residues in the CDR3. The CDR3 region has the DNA TGTGCCAGCAGTCCTCCCACTAGCGGGAGCTCCTACGAGCAGTACTTC. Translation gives CASSPPTSGSSYEQYF.

The CDR3 protein is CASSQSGQLNSYGYTF. CDR3 nucleotides: TGTGCCAGCAGCCAAAGTGGACAGCTCAATTCCTATGGCTACACCTTC. The gene calls are TRBV14 and TRBJ1-2; D perhaps matches TRBD1 (6 bases). Per the germline V gene, CDR1 is SGHDN and CDR2 is FVKESK. The CDR3 consists of 16 residues. Between the trimmed V and J ends, which lost 2 bases and 4 bases, there was a span of 17 bases. The variable domain in full, completed from reference TRBV14 and TRBJ1-2, reads EAGVTQFPSHSVIEKGQTVTLRCDPISGHDNLYWYRRVMGKEIKFLLHFVKESKQDESGMPNNRFLAERTGGTYSTLKVQPAELEDSGVYFCASSQSGQLNSYGYTFGSGTRLTVV.

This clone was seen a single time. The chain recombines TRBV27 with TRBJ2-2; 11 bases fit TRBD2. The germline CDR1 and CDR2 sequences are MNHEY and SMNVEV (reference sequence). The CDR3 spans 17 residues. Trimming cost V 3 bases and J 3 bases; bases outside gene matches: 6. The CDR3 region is CASSFLRLAGYTGELFF. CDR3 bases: TGTGCCAGCAGTTTCCTAAGACTAGCGGGATACACCGGGGAGCTGTTTTTT.

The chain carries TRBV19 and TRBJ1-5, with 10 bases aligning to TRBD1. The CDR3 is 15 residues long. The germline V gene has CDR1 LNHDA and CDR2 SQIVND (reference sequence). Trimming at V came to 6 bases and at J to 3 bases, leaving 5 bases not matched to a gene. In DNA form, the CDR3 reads TGTGCCAGTAGAAGGACAGGGGGAAACAATCAGCCCCAGCATTTT. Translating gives CASRRTGGNNQPQHF.

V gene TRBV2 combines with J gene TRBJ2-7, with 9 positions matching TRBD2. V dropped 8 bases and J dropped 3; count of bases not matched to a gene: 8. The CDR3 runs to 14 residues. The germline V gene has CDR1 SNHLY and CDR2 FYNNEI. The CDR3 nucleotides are TGTGCCAGCCAGAAGGGTAGCGGGAGCTACGAGCAGTACTTC. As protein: CASQKGSGSYEQYF.

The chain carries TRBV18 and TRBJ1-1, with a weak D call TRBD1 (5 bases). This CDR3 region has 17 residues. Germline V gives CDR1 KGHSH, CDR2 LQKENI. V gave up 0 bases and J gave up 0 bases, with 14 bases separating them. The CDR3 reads CASSPPRYSGLNTEAFF. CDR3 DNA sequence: TGTGCCAGCTCACCACCGAGATATTCAGGGCTGAACACTGAAGCTTTCTTT.

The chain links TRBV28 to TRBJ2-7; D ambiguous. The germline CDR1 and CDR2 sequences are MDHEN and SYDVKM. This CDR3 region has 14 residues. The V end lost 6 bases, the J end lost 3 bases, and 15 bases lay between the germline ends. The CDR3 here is CASRGASDFYEQYF. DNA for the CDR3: TGTGCCAGCAGAGGAGCTTCTGATTTCTACGAGCAGTACTTC.

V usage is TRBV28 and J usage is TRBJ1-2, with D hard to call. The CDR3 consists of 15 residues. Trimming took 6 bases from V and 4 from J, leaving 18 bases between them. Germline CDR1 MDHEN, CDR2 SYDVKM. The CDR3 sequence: CASSQSAGAIYGYTF. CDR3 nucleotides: TGTGCCAGCAGCCAATCGGCAGGTGCTATCTATGGCTACACCTTC.

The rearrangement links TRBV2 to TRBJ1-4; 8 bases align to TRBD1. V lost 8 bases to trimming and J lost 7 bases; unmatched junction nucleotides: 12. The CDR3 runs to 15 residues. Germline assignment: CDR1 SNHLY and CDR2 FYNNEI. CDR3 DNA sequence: TGTGCCAGCTCGCGGGTCGGACAGGGTGGTGAAAAACTGTTTTTT. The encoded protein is CASSRVGQGGEKLFF.

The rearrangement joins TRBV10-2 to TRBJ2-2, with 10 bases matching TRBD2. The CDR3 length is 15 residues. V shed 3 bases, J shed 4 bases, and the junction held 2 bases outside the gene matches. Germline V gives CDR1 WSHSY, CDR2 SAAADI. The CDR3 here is CASSESGRVTGELFF. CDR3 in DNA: TGCGCCAGCAGTGAAAGCGGGAGGGTCACCGGGGAGCTGTTTTTT.

The CDR3: CASSLDPTGRRSSLHF. The CDR3 coding sequence is TGTGCCAGCAGCTTAGACCCGACAGGGAGAAGATCGTCCCTCCACTTT. V and J are TRBV7-9 and TRBJ1-6, with 7 bases lining up with TRBD1. This CDR3 comprises 16 residues. After removal of 1 base from V and 14 bases from J, the junction contained 14 bases not matched to a gene. Looked up from germline, CDR1 is SEHNR and CDR2 is FQNEAQ (reference sequence).

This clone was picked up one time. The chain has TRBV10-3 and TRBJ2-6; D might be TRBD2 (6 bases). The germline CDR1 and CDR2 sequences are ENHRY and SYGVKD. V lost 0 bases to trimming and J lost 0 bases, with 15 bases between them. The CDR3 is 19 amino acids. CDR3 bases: TGTGCCATCAGTGAGTCGAAGGAGGGTCGAAGCTCTGGGGCCAACGTCCTGACTTTC. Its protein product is CAISESKEGRSSGANVLTF.